These T cell receptor beta chains were read from a single sample in a study of T cells in Graves' hyperthyroidism and ophthalmopathy. From the multiplex PCR reads, TCRdb called clonotypes with MiXCR, one entry per CDR3 protein. The sample has hundreds of thousands of distinct CDR3 sequences, approximately 14% seen once. Source material: blood. The receptors were gathered from a woman aged 40 to 50 with Graves' ophthalmopathy. Both conserved end residues are part of each CDR3. A D gene is named only where the DNA matches it firmly. The size of a clone is reported for some rows only, either as once, few or many, or as a class for expanded clones.

d_call	v_call	j_call	clone_size	cdr3_length	cdr3_aa	cdr3_nt
-	TRBV11-2	TRBJ2-7	many	17	CASSPRDRAGGPYEQYF	TGTGCCAGCAGCCCGAGAGACAGGGCGGGGGGACCCTACGAGCAGTACTTC
-	TRBV7-3	TRBJ2-2	-	15	CASSLAQGVPGELFF	TGTGCCAGCAGCTTAGCACAGGGTGTTCCCGGGGAGCTGTTTTTT
-	TRBV28	TRBJ2-6	many	13	CAMGASGANVLTF	TGTGCCATGGGGGCTTCTGGGGCCAACGTCCTGACTTTC
-	TRBV11-3	TRBJ1-1	many	13	CASSLTGSPEAFF	TGTGCCAGCAGCCTGACAGGTTCCCCGGAAGCTTTCTTT
-	TRBV2	TRBJ2-3	many	18	CASSEGPEATSPTDTQYF	TGTGCCAGCAGTGAAGGGCCGGAGGCGACTAGTCCCACAGATACGCAGTATTTT
TRBD1	TRBV6-1	TRBJ1-3	many	15	CASSSAGGAGNTIYF	TGTGCCAGCAGCTCGGCAGGGGGAGCTGGAAACACCATATATTTT
TRBD1	TRBV28	TRBJ1-2	many	15	CASSSTGRGGYGYTF	TGTGCCAGCAGTTCGACAGGGAGGGGGGGCTATGGCTACACCTTC
TRBD1	TRBV5-1	TRBJ1-1	many	14	CASSWTGGNTEAFF	TGCGCCAGCAGCTGGACAGGGGGGAACACTGAAGCTTTCTTT
TRBD2	TRBV27	TRBJ2-5	many	15	CASWGLAGYQETQYF	TGTGCCAGCTGGGGACTAGCGGGGTACCAAGAGACCCAGTACTTC
TRBD2	TRBV7-6	TRBJ2-7	-	15	CASSLEREGPYEQYF	TGTGCCAGCAGCTTAGAGCGGGAGGGCCCCTACGAGCAGTACTTC
-	TRBV28	TRBJ1-2	many	14	CASLQRAANYGYTF	TGTGCCAGCCTACAGAGGGCTGCTAACTATGGCTACACCTTC
TRBD2	TRBV6-2/TRBV6-3	TRBJ2-7	many	18	CASSYSYPTTSGSDEQYF	TGTGCCAGCAGTTACTCGTATCCAACGACTAGCGGGAGTGACGAGCAGTACTTC
-	TRBV15	TRBJ2-4	many	13	CATSRDLFSFEYF	TGTGCCACCAGCAGAGACCTATTCTCTTTCGAGTACTTC
-	TRBV9	TRBJ1-3	-	16	CASSAGSGGSGNTIYF	TGTGCCAGCAGCGCAGGGAGTGGGGGCTCTGGAAACACCATATATTTT
TRBD1	TRBV7-8	TRBJ1-2	-	15	CASSPGTGNLYDYTF	TGTGCCAGCAGCCCGGGGACAGGGAATCTCTATGACTACACCTTC
-	TRBV6-2/TRBV6-3	TRBJ2-7	many	14	CASSYEGAGFEQYF	TGTGCCAGCAGTTATGAGGGAGCCGGCTTCGAGCAGTACTTC
TRBD1	TRBV29-1	TRBJ2-7	many	14	CSGLGSRGNYEQYF	TGCAGCGGATTGGGGAGCAGGGGGAACTACGAGCAGTACTTC
-	TRBV4-1	TRBJ1-5	many	16	CASSQDFDSLNQPQHF	TGCGCCAGCAGCCAAGATTTCGACAGTCTCAATCAGCCCCAGCATTTT
-	TRBV9	TRBJ1-5	few	14	CASSVGFANQPQHF	TGTGCCAGCAGCGTAGGGTTCGCCAATCAGCCCCAGCATTTT
-	TRBV6-1	TRBJ1-2	many	15	CASRTRDPSNYGYTF	TGTGCCAGCAGGACGCGGGACCCTTCTAACTATGGCTACACCTTC
-	TRBV7-2	TRBJ1-1	-	14	CASRGAVVSTEAFF	TGTGCCAGCAGAGGAGCGGTGGTTAGCACTGAAGCTTTCTTT
TRBD1	TRBV6-2/TRBV6-3	TRBJ2-5	many	15	CASSPGTVRQETQYF	TGTGCCAGCAGCCCCGGGACAGTGAGACAAGAGACCCAGTACTTC
-	TRBV5-1	TRBJ2-7	few	14	CASANRDSDYEQYF	TGCGCCAGCGCCAACCGGGACTCCGACTACGAGCAGTACTTC
-	TRBV6-5	TRBJ2-5	-	14	CASSYSNIQETQYF	TGTGCCAGCAGTTACTCAAATATCCAAGAGACCCAGTACTTC
-	TRBV27	TRBJ1-1	once	13	CASSLSWSNEAFF	TGTGCCAGCAGTTTATCGTGGAGTAATGAAGCTTTCTTT
TRBD1	TRBV5-1	TRBJ1-5	once	15	CASSLEGQGHQPQHF	TGCGCCAGCAGCTTGGAGGGACAGGGCCATCAGCCCCAGCATTTT
-	TRBV9	TRBJ2-7	many	14	CASSVGTYSYEQYF	TGTGCCAGCAGCGTAGGGACCTACTCCTACGAGCAGTACTTC
-	TRBV28	TRBJ1-5	many	19	CASSFSQGRKGKQAQPQHF	TGTGCCAGCAGTTTCTCACAGGGAAGAAAGGGCAAGCAAGCTCAGCCCCAGCATTTT
TRBD1	TRBV7-8	TRBJ1-5	-	14	CASSRRDRGFPQHF	TGTGCCAGCAGCCGCCGGGACAGGGGGTTTCCCCAGCATTTT
TRBD1	TRBV20-1	TRBJ1-2	many	14	CSAPRQGSNYGYTF	TGCAGTGCCCCAAGACAGGGCTCTAACTATGGCTACACCTTC
-	TRBV15	TRBJ2-5	many	14	CATSTAGGIETQYF	TGTGCCACCAGCACTGCTGGGGGGATCGAGACCCAGTACTTC
-	TRBV19	TRBJ2-7	many	15	CASSISPGRAQLQYF	TGTGCCAGTAGTATAAGTCCGGGACGCGCTCAACTGCAGTACTTC
-	TRBV19	TRBJ1-1	many	13	CASSPRQVTEAFF	TGTGCCAGTAGTCCACGACAGGTCACTGAAGCTTTCTTT
-	TRBV7-2	TRBJ1-5	many	14	CASSLAGGGQPQHF	TGTGCCAGCAGCTTAGCGGGGGGCGGGCAGCCCCAGCATTTT
TRBD1	TRBV5-1	TRBJ2-2	many	15	CASSSGQGGSGELFF	TGCGCCAGCAGCTCCGGACAGGGTGGATCCGGGGAGCTGTTTTTT
-	TRBV6-1	TRBJ2-2	-	14	CASSDFSPTGELFF	TGTGCCAGCAGTGACTTCAGCCCCACCGGGGAGCTGTTTTTT
TRBD1	TRBV10-2	TRBJ1-1	-	17	CASSESAWDRGITEAFF	TGCGCCAGCAGTGAGTCGGCATGGGACAGGGGCATCACTGAAGCTTTCTTT
TRBD1	TRBV6-5	TRBJ1-5	many	15	CASSYLGQGTEPQHF	TGTGCCAGCAGTTACCTTGGACAGGGGACGGAGCCCCAGCATTTT
TRBD2	TRBV6-1	TRBJ2-7	many	17	CASTGMKSGRAFHEQYF	TGTGCCAGCACTGGGATGAAGAGCGGGAGGGCCTTTCACGAGCAGTACTTC
-	TRBV7-2	TRBJ2-2	many	14	CASSFRMGAGELFF	TGTGCCAGCAGCTTCAGAATGGGAGCCGGGGAGCTGTTTTTT
-	TRBV6-1	TRBJ1-2	many	13	CATKTLGGYGYTF	TGTGCCACCAAAACCCTGGGTGGCTATGGCTACACCTTC
-	TRBV11-2	TRBJ2-2	-	13	CASSLDGPGELFF	TGTGCCAGCAGCTTAGATGGGCCCGGGGAGCTGTTTTTT
TRBD2	TRBV20-1	TRBJ2-7	-	13	CSPLGTSGYEQYF	TGCAGCCCACTCGGGACTAGCGGCTACGAGCAGTACTTC
-	TRBV4-1	TRBJ2-6	many	16	CASSQGVRSGANVLTF	TGCGCCAGCAGCCAAGGGGTTCGCTCTGGGGCCAACGTCCTGACTTTC
-	TRBV6-2/TRBV6-3	TRBJ2-7	many	13	CATLNRESREQYF	TGTGCCACCCTAAACAGGGAGTCTCGGGAGCAGTACTTC
TRBD2	TRBV9	TRBJ2-7	many	16	CASSGGGLAGAYEQYF	TGTGCCAGCAGCGGGGGGGGACTAGCGGGCGCCTACGAGCAGTACTTC